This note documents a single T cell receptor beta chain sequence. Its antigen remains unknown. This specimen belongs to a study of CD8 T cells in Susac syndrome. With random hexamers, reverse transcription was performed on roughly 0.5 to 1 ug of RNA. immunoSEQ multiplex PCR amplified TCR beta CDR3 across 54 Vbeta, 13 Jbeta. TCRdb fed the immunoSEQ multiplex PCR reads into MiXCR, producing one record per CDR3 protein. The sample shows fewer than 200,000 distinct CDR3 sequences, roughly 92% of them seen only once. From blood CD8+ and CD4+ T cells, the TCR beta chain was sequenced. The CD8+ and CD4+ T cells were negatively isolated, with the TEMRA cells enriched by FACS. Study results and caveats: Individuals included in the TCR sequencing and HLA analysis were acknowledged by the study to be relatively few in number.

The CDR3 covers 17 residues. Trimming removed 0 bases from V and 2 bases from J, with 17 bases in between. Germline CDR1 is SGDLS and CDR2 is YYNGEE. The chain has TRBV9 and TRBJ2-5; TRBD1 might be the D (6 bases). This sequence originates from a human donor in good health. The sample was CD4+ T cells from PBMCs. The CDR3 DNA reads TGTGCCAGCAGCGTAGGACTCGGGGCCCAGGGGCAAGAGACCCAGTACTTC. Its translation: CASSVGLGAQGQETQYF. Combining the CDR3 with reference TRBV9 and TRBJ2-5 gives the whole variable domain DSGVTQTPKHLITATGQRVTLRCSPRSGDLSVYWYQQSLDQGLQFLIQYYNGEERAKGNILERFSAQQFPDLHSELNLSSLELGDSALYFCASSVGLGAQGQETQYFGPGTRLLVL.